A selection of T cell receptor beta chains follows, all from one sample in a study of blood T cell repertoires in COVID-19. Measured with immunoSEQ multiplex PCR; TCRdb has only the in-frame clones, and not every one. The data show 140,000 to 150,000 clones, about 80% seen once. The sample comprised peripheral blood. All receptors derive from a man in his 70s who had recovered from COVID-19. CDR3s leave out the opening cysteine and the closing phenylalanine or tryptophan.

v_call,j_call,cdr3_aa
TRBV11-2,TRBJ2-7,ASSFTSGSYEQY
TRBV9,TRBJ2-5,ASSEGRQGSETQY
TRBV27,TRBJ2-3,ASTQFPDSGKSTDTQY
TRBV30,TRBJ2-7,AWSDGQGTPTRQY
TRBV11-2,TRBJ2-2,ASSFSGLTGELF
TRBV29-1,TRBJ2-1,SVVVGVSSYNEQF
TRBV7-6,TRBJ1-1,ASSSTGGVNTEAF
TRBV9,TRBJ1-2,ASSPSAVLNYGYT
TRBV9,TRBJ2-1,ASSPGRMSGEQF
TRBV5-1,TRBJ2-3,ASSEGTSGTTDTQY
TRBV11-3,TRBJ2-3,ASSLRSGGEDTQY
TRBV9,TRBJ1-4,ASSVQDRGGEKLF
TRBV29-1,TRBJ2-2,SGGGRVYAGELF
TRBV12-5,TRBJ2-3,ASGLASDRLTDTQY
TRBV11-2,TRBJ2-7,ASSLEILAGGISYEQY
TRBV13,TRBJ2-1,ASSLGLGLAPNEQF